This T cell receptor (beta chain) was identified during a study of T cell clones after liver transplantation. Study-wide background: A pre-transplant mixed lymphocyte reaction with TCRbeta sequencing defined graft-donor-reactive clones followed in post-transplant blood.

The count of this clone is one. Sequencing used immunoSEQ multiplex PCR; TCRdb keeps in-frame clones, though not all of them. The sample lists approximately 51,000 clones; 85% to 90% were seen once. V lost 7 bases, J lost 4 bases, and 8 bases lay in between. The CDR3 runs to 11 residues. In germline, CDR1 is SGDLS, CDR2 YYNGEE. The chain links TRBV9 to TRBJ1-2; tentatively, D is TRBD1 (6 bases). The sequence was obtained from a human patient who received a liver transplant. Some T cells may be graft donor cells. The material was CD8+ T cells from blood, obtained 12 months after liver transplant. This chain's CDR3 is CASSGAYGYTF. The CDR3 DNA is TGTGCCAGCTCGGGGGCCTATGGCTACACCTTC.